This TCR beta chain was documented in a study of OX40 agonist ivuxolimab in advanced cancers. The repertoire was sequenced with immunoSEQ multiplex PCR; TCRdb's copy has only in-frame clones and lacks some. Here the sample spans under 20,000 clones, more than 70% being singletons. The sample consisted of CD4+ or CD8+ T cells sorted from blood, taken in a trial of the OX40 agonist ivuxolimab. The TCR sequence derives from an adult with an advanced solid tumor such as melanoma, head and neck, liver or kidney cancer.

The CDR3 reads CASSRWRGDYEQYF. The CDR3, as DNA: TGCGCCAGCAGCCGTTGGCGGGGGGACTACGAGCAGTACTTC. The chain has TRBV4-3 and TRBJ2-7; 8 bases fit TRBD2. The ends lost 4 bases at V and 3 bases at J; junction bases unmatched: 5. The CDR3 covers 14 residues. Germline V gene data show CDR1 as LGHNA and CDR2 as YSLEER.